Below, one TCR beta chain is given with its context. This table comes from immunoSEQ multiplex PCR, and its TCRdb copy is limited to in-frame clones, with some not included. The sample shows over 60,000 clones, roughly 93% of them seen only once. The data derive from a study of technical replicates of blood from a handful of donors. Germline CDR1 and CDR2: SGDLS and YYNGEE. The CDR3 runs 15 residues. V was cut by 2 bases and J by 3 bases, with 12 bases left in between. The rearrangement links TRBV9 to TRBJ2-1; D is possibly TRBD2 (7 bases). Material: T cells isolated from PBMCs. The sequence derives from a human donor in good health. Here the CDR3 reads CASSVRGGLYNEQFF. The CDR3 nucleotides read TGTGCCAGCAGCGTTCGCGGGGGCCTCTACAATGAGCAGTTCTTC.